This passage covers 13 T cell receptor beta chains from one sample sequenced in a study of shared clonotypes between healthy human individuals. Profiling relied on immunoSEQ multiplex PCR, and the TCRdb table lists in-frame clones only, not all of them. The data show about 1.1 million clones, roughly 80% seen once. Sequencing was performed on memory CD4+ T cells from PBMCs. Specified subset: CD45RA-negative fraction. These receptors all come from a man younger than 30 in good health. Some clones in this sample may be carry-over from other donors' samples.

This clone was seen more than once but under ten times. V gene TRBV27 combines with J gene TRBJ1-6; the D is unclear. V lost 6 bases and J lost 6, with 6 bases in between. The CDR3 has 12 amino acids. Germline V gene lookup returns CDR1 MNHEY and CDR2 SMNVEV (reference sequence). Here the CDR3 reads CASRRVNSPLHF. CDR3 nucleotide sequence: TGTGCCAGCAGGCGGGTTAATTCACCCCTCCACTTT.

This clone was seen a few times. A much larger clone lies one base from this, so it may be a read error. J is TRBJ2-3 and V is TRBV7-2; D ambiguous. Germline V lookup: CDR1 SGHTA, CDR2 FQGNSA. Trimming took 6 bases from V and 0 from J, leaving 4 bases between them. This CDR3 comprises 12 residues. CDR3 in amino acids: CASRDSTDTQYF. CDR3 sequence (DNA): TGTGCCAGCAGGGATAGCACAGATACGCAGTATTTT.

V is TRBV7-9 and J is TRBJ2-4; tentatively, D is TRBD2 (6 bases). The CDR3 length is 13 residues. CDR1 SEHNR and CDR2 FQNEAQ come from the germline V gene (reference sequence). V was clipped by 0 bases and J by 9 bases, with 9 bases between them. CDR3 residues: CASSLAVGGIQYF. The CDR3 region has the DNA TGTGCCAGCAGCTTAGCGGTGGGGGGCATTCAGTACTTC.

The V call is TRBV5-1, the J call TRBJ1-5; D perhaps matches TRBD1 (6 bases). Germline V gene data show CDR1 as SGHRS and CDR2 as YFSETQ. V lost 2 bases to trimming and J lost 7 bases, with 13 bases between them. The CDR3 length is 14 residues. CDR3: CASSFGGPGQPQHF. The CDR3 nucleotides read TGCGCCAGCAGCTTTGGGGGCCCGGGGCAGCCCCAGCATTTT.

As for this clone: A junction boundary mismatches the germline segment, possibly from a read error. Other DNA sequences from this sample encode an identical CDR3 as well. The chain links TRBV5-1 to TRBJ2-1, with 7 bases identical to TRBD1. CDR3 size: 14 residues. CDR1 is SGHRS, CDR2 YFSETQ, per germline. Written as DNA, the CDR3 is TGCGCCAGCAGTTTGGGGACAGCATACAATGAGCAGTTCTTC. The encoded protein is CASSLGTAYNEQFF.

V gene TRBV19 combines with J gene TRBJ1-2; possibly TRBD1 for D (6 bases). Germline CDR1 and CDR2: LNHDA and SQIVND (reference sequence). Trimming removed 4 bases at V and 4 bases at J, with 22 bases between. The CDR3 extends over 17 amino acids. CDR3 sequence: CASSTQTGTSFVYGYTF. CDR3 sequence (DNA): TGTGCCAGTAGTACTCAAACCGGGACATCCTTTGTCTATGGCTACACCTTC.

The genes are TRBV5-4 and TRBJ2-7, with 8 bases that match TRBD2. CDR3 length equals 14 residues. Germline CDR1 SGHNT, CDR2 YYREEE (reference sequence). J lost 6 bases, V lost 1 base, and 6 bases had no gene match. CDR3 coding DNA: TGTGCCAGCAGCTTGACGGGAGGGCCTTTCGAGCAGTACTTC. Its translation is CASSLTGGPFEQYF.

On this clone itself: Since a far larger clone is one base different, this is likely a read error. This chain connects TRBV7-9 to TRBJ1-1; TRBD1 is a possible D gene (5 bases). Germline V gene sequence: CDR1 SEHNR, CDR2 FQNEAQ (reference sequence). The CDR3 loop spans 12 amino acids. V lost 5 bases, J lost 3 bases, and 7 bases lay in between. The CDR3 sequence: CASSQTDTEAFF. For the CDR3, the DNA is TGTGCCAGCAGCCAGACAGACACTGAAGCTTTCTTT.

This chain links TRBV10-1 with TRBJ1-1, with unresolved D. Germline values: CDR1 WNHNN, CDR2 SYGVQD (reference sequence). The V end lost 5 bases, the J end lost 4 bases, and 8 bases lay between the germline ends. There are 12 residues in the CDR3. CDR3 DNA sequence: TGCGCCAGCAGTCAACCGGGCACTGAAGCTTTCTTT. Protein product: CASSQPGTEAFF.

The chain couples TRBV29-1 to TRBJ1-1; maybe TRBD1 (6 bases). This CDR3 region has 15 residues. Germline assignment: CDR1 SQVTM and CDR2 ANQGSEA. V gave up 3 bases and J gave up 1 base, with 15 bases separating them. The CDR3: CSVDPMSQGNTEAFF. The DNA for the CDR3 is TGCAGCGTTGATCCCATGTCACAGGGGAACACTGAAGCTTTCTTT.

This chain uses TRBV11-2 with TRBJ1-2, with D perhaps matching TRBD1 (5 bases). V lost 2 bases and J lost 4, with 14 bases in between. Germline V CDR1 and CDR2: SGHAT, FQNNGV. This CDR3 spans 15 amino acids. CDR3 loop: CASSLRGREFYGYTF. In nucleotides, the CDR3 is TGTGCCAGCAGCTTACGGGGCAGGGAGTTCTATGGCTACACCTTC.

This clone was seen ten or more times. The same CDR3 also results from other DNA sequences found in this sample. V usage is TRBV5-1 and J usage is TRBJ1-1; TRBD1 matches at 7 bases. This CDR3 spans 14 amino acids. The V gene's germline CDR1 is SGHRS and CDR2 YFSETQ. V lost 2 bases, J lost 1 base, and 2 bases stayed unmatched. CDR3 loop: CASSFGTENTEAFF. The CDR3, as DNA: TGCGCCAGCAGCTTCGGGACAGAGAACACTGAAGCTTTCTTT.

The chain carries TRBV6-1 and TRBJ1-1; 7 nucleotides align to TRBD1. Germline V CDR1 and CDR2: MNHNS, SASEGT. With 0 bases clipped from V and 1 base from J, the junction kept 5 bases outside the gene matches. This CDR3 spans 16 amino acids. This chain's CDR3 is CASSEALNRGNTEAFF. The CDR3 coding sequence is TGTGCCAGCAGTGAAGCGTTAAACAGGGGGAACACTGAAGCTTTCTTT.